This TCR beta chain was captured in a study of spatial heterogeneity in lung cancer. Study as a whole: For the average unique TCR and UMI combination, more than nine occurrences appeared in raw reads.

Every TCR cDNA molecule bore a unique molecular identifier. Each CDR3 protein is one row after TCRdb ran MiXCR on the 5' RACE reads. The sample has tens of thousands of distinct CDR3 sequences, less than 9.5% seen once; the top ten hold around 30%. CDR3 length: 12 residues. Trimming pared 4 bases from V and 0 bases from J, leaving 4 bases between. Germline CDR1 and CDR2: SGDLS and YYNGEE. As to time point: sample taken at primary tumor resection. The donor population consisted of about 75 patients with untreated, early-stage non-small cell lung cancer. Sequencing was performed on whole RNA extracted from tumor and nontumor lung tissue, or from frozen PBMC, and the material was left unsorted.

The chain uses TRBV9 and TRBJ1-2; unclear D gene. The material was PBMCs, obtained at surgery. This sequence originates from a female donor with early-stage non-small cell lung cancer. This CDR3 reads CASSRTNYGYTF. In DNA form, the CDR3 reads TGTGCCAGCAGCAGGACTAACTATGGCTACACCTTC. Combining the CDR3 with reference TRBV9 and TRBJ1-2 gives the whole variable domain DSGVTQTPKHLITATGQRVTLRCSPRSGDLSVYWYQQSLDQGLQFLIQYYNGEERAKGNILERFSAQQFPDLHSELNLSSLELGDSALYFCASSRTNYGYTFGSGTRLTVV.